This TCR beta chain was identified in a study of cytomegalovirus exposure and HLA in healthy donors. Trimming removed 1 base from V and 7 bases from J; junction bases left unmatched: 5. CDR1 and CDR2 from the germline V gene are PRHDT and FYEKMQ (reference sequence). This CDR3 is built from 17 residues. Primers included in the PCR were 60 Vbeta and 13 Jbeta primers. Clones were sequenced by immunoSEQ multiplex PCR, and TCRdb holds only the in-frame ones, with some missing. This table lists 100,000 to 150,000 clones. Whole-study findings and limits: Researchers reported from a later analysis that most CMV-associated TCR beta chains appeared HLA-restricted.

As for this clone: Its antigen is not identified.

Sequencing used PBMCs. The V call is TRBV13, the J call TRBJ2-1; 15 bases are a match to TRBD2. The sequence was obtained from a young man in good health and CMV-seronegative. The CDR3 nucleotides are TGTGCCAGCAGCTTAGAGGGACTAGCGGGAGGACAGAATGAGCAGTTCTTC. Amino acids: CASSLEGLAGGQNEQFF.